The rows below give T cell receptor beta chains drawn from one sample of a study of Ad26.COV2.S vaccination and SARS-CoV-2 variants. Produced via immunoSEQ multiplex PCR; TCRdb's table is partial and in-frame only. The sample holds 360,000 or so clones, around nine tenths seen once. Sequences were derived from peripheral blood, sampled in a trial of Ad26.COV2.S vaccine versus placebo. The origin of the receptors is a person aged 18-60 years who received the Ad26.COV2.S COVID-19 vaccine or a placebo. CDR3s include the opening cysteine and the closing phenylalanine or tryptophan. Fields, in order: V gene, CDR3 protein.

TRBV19 CASSNLQRYNEKLFF
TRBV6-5 CASSYRGAGYGYTF
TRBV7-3 CASSSAGRDTQYF
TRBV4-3 CASSQLLGDTEAFF
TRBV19 CASSLSTGVGSPLHF
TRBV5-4 CASSLKDLSSYEQYF
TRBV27 CASSSTDSYLVDEKLFF
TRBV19 CATEDRVWGSTEAFF
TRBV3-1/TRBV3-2 CASSQVLLGAVNTEAFF
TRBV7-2 CASSLNGGQSSGNTIYF
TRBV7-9 CASSLPRDRNPKNIQYF
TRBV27 CASRASGGAGEQFF
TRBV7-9 CASSGAGWDTQYF
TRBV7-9 CASSLKRLAGETQYF
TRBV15 CATSRVQANTEAFF
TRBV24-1 CATSAASEDSTDTQYF
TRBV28 CASRLRSTASNQPQHF
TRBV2 CASSEAGRTDQPQHF
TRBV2 CASSEAQGMAEAFF
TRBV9 CASSVAAGANEQFF
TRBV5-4 CASSTREPGYTF
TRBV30 CAWSVGQVYGYTF
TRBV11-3 CASSLGQSSYNEQFF